The 16 T cell receptor beta chains listed next were all sequenced from one sample in a study of glioma-infiltrating T cells after dendritic cell vaccination. Time point noted: after dendritic cell vaccination, including at tumor progression/relapse. The method was immunoSEQ multiplex PCR; TCRdb's version includes in-frame clones alone and lacks a portion of them. Of tens of thousands of clones in the sample, about 81% were seen once. Source: blood, taken after dendritic cell vaccination. These receptors came from a human donor with glioblastoma.

This clone has more than one count but fewer than ten. The rearrangement uses TRBV7-6 and TRBJ1-3; D remains unclear. Between the trimmed V and J ends, which lost 1 base and 2 bases, there was a span of 12 bases. This CDR3 has 16 amino acids. Germline values: CDR1 SGHVS, CDR2 FNYEAQ. The CDR3: CASSLGWRATGNTIYF. CDR3 DNA sequence: TGTGCCAGCAGCTTAGGATGGAGGGCCACTGGAAACACCATATATTTT.

The CDR3: CASSLWDRGLGETQYF. The CDR3 region has the DNA TGTGCCAGCAGCCTATGGGACAGGGGATTAGGGGAGACCCAGTACTTC. J is TRBJ2-5 and V is TRBV6-6; 10 bases match TRBD1. This CDR3 is built from 16 residues. CDR1 MNHNY and CDR2 SVGAGI come from the germline V gene (reference sequence). V shed 6 bases and J 5 bases; nucleotides not matched to a gene: 12.

This chain links TRBV5-4 with TRBJ1-2; 9 bases map to TRBD1. Germline V lookup: CDR1 SGHNT, CDR2 YYREEE (reference sequence). The CDR3 is made up of 14 amino acids. The ends lost 2 bases at V and 4 bases at J; junction bases unmatched: 3. The CDR3 coding sequence is TGTGCCAGCAGCTTCCTGGACAGGGGCTATGGCTACACCTTC. Residues: CASSFLDRGYGYTF.

The chain links TRBV6-1 to TRBJ2-7; TRBD1 matches 7 bases. CDR1 and CDR2 from the germline V gene are MNHNS and SASEGT. The CDR3 runs 13 residues. After removal of 9 bases from V and 0 bases from J, the junction contained 5 bases not matched to a gene. This CDR3 reads CASNRDSSYEQYF. The CDR3 DNA sequence: TGTGCCAGTAACCGGGACAGCTCCTACGAGCAGTACTTC.

The J gene is TRBJ1-2, the V gene TRBV5-1; 7 nucleotides line up with TRBD1. The CDR3 loop spans 14 amino acids. V lost 4 bases to trimming and J lost 4 bases; unmatched junction nucleotides: 7. Germline CDR1 and CDR2: SGHRS and YFSETQ. Here the CDR3 reads CASSPTGTAYGYTF. CDR3 DNA: TGCGCCAGCAGCCCCACCGGGACAGCCTATGGCTACACCTTC.

The V gene is TRBV6-1, the J gene TRBJ1-2; unclear D gene. V lost 6 bases and J 7 bases, leaving 15 bases between the germline ends. Germline V CDR1 and CDR2: MNHNS, SASEGT. The CDR3 runs to 13 residues. This CDR3 reads CASSLPWPGGYTF. As DNA, the CDR3 is TGTGCCAGCAGCCTTCCGTGGCCGGGTGGCTACACCTTC.

The chain recombines TRBV7-2 with TRBJ2-6; 9 nucleotides align to TRBD2. Germline V gene sequence: CDR1 SGHTA, CDR2 FQGNSA. The CDR3 totals 18 residues. J was trimmed by 4 bases and V by 4 bases; bases with no gene match: 11. CDR3 sequence: CASSSRLAVPRGANVLTF. DNA for the CDR3: TGTGCCAGCAGCTCCCGACTAGCGGTCCCTAGGGGGGCCAACGTCCTGACTTTC.

This rearrangement joins TRBV20-1 to TRBJ2-3; D possibly corresponds to TRBD2 (6 bases). CDR1 is DFQATT, CDR2 SNEGSKA, per germline (reference sequence). V lost 6 bases to trimming and J lost 10 bases, with 11 bases between them. The CDR3 extends over 10 amino acids. Written as DNA, the CDR3 is TGCAGTGCCAGCGGAGGGCCGCAGTATTTT. Residues: CSASGGPQYF.

This clone was counted only a few times. The genes are TRBV5-4 and TRBJ1-4, with a weak D call TRBD1 (6 bases). This CDR3 spans 15 amino acids. The V gene's germline CDR1 is SGHNT and CDR2 YYREEE (reference sequence). V was trimmed by 4 bases and J by 7 bases, leaving 17 bases between them. DNA for the CDR3: TGTGCCAGCAGCCCGACAGGCCAACTAAGTGAAAAACTGTTTTTT. This sequence encodes CASSPTGQLSEKLFF.

The chain employs TRBV6-5 and TRBJ1-1; no reliable D call. Germline CDR1 is MNHEY and CDR2 is SVGAGI. CDR3 size: 13 residues. The V end was cut by 3 bases, the J end by 1 base, with 6 bases between. The CDR3 DNA reads as TGTGCCAGCAGTTATTTTAGGAACACTGAAGCTTTCTTT. This encodes CASSYFRNTEAFF.

The genes are TRBV5-5 and TRBJ1-5; maybe TRBD1 (6 bases). Trimming removed 1 base at V and 5 bases at J, with 10 bases between. Germline lookup yields CDR1 SGHKS and CDR2 YYEKEE (reference sequence). There are 14 residues in the CDR3. The CDR3 spells CASSLKQGDQPQHF. Here the CDR3 DNA reads TGTGCCAGCAGCTTGAAACAGGGAGATCAGCCCCAGCATTTT.

V and J are TRBV2 and TRBJ2-7, with 9 bases identical to TRBD2. The CDR3 extends over 13 amino acids. The junction had 6 bases not matched to a gene; V was cut back by 11 bases and J by 1 base. Per the germline V gene, CDR1 is SNHLY and CDR2 is FYNNEI. DNA of the CDR3: TGTGCCTGTAGCGGGAGAAGGTCCTACGAGCAGTACGTC. It codes for CACSGRRSYEQYV.

This clone has only a few counts. The CDR3 coding sequence is TGTGCCAGCAGTGAAGCATGGACATCGAGCTCCTATAATTCACCCCTCCACTTT. Translated: CASSEAWTSSSYNSPLHF. V and J are TRBV6-1 and TRBJ1-6; weak D call: TRBD1 (5 bases). Germline CDR1 and CDR2: MNHNS and SASEGT. This CDR3 has 18 amino acids. V was clipped by 0 bases and J by 0 bases, with 12 bases between them.

This clone was picked up one time. In DNA form, the CDR3 reads TGTGCCAGCAGTGAATACTTAGGAGTCACTGAAGCTTTCTTT. It is translated as CASSEYLGVTEAFF. This rearrangement joins TRBV6-1 to TRBJ1-1; no clear D gene. Trimming took off 2 bases at V and 4 bases at J, with 11 bases between the two ends. This CDR3 region has 14 residues. Per germline, CDR1 MNHNS and CDR2 SASEGT.

The CDR3 DNA is TGTGCCAGCAGGGACAGGGGGCGCAATGAGCAGTTCTTC. Protein product: CASRDRGRNEQFF. The rearrangement links TRBV6-5 to TRBJ2-1; 11 bases line up with TRBD1. There are 13 residues in the CDR3. V shed 6 bases, J shed 6 bases, and the junction held 1 base outside the gene matches. Germline-derived CDR1 and CDR2 are MNHEY and SVGAGI.

The chain is built from TRBV7-8 and TRBJ2-1; D perhaps matches TRBD1 (6 bases). This CDR3 region has 17 residues. Germline CDR1 SGHVS, CDR2 FQNEAQ. Trimming took off 5 bases at V and 7 bases at J, with 24 bases between the two ends. As DNA, the CDR3 is TGTGCCAGCAGCAAGGACAGCGGCCTTCGCGGTTCGAATGAGCAGTTCTTC. Its protein is CASSKDSGLRGSNEQFF. Drawing the rest from reference TRBV7-8 and TRBJ2-1, the complete variable domain is GAGVSQSPRYKVAKRGQDVALRCDPISGHVSLFWYQQALGQGPEFLTYFQNEAQLDKSGLPSDRFFAERPEGSVSTLKIQRTQQEDSAVYLCASSKDSGLRGSNEQFFGPGTRLTVL.